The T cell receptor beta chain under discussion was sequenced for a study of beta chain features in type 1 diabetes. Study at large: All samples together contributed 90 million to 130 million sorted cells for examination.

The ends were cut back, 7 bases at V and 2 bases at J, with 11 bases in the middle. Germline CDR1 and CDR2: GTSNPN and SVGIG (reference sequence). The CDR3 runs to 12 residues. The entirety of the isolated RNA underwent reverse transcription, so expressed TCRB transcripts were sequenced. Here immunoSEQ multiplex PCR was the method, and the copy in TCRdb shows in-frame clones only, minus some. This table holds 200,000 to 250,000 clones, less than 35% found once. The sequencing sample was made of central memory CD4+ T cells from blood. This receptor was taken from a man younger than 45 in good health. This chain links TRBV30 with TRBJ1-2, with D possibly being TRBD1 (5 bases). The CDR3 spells CASARGNYGYTF. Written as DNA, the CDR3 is TGTGCCTCAGCGCGGGGGAACTATGGCTACACCTTC.